This T cell receptor beta chain was documented in a study of OX40 agonist ivuxolimab in advanced cancers. The study sampled blood at baseline, cycle 4 day 1, and cycle 7 day 1. CDR1 and CDR2 from the germline V gene are SGDLS and YYNGEE. Trimming cost V 0 bases and J 3 bases, with 13 bases left between them. CDR3 size: 15 residues. Only in-frame clones appear in the TCRdb table, and some are missing; sequencing was by immunoSEQ multiplex PCR. The table shows tens of thousands of clones, with 70% to 90% occurring only once. The source is an adult with an advanced solid tumor such as melanoma, head and neck, liver or kidney cancer. The sample here was CD4+ or CD8+ T cells sorted from blood, taken in a trial of the OX40 agonist ivuxolimab. The V and J genes are TRBV9 and TRBJ2-7; no clear D. The CDR3 sequence: CASSVAGGIGYEQYF. The CDR3 DNA follows: TGTGCCAGCAGCGTAGCGGGTGGTATAGGCTACGAGCAGTACTTC.